The next 22 T cell receptor beta chains were all read from a single sample in a study of response to subunit inactivated influenza vaccine. One entry per CDR3 protein, called by TCRdb with MiXCR from the RT-PCR reads. Of 600,000 to 850,000 distinct CDR3 sequences in the sample, around 15% were seen once. The material was PBMCs from blood, obtained roughly 15 days before vaccination. These receptors came from a man aged 45 to 65 who received an inactivated influenza vaccine.

This clonotype was counted between two and nine times. The CDR3 DNA follows: TGTGCCAGCAGTACCCGGACAGGGAAGAGGACCGGGGAGCTGTTTTTT. Translated, it gives CASSTRTGKRTGELFF. The gene calls are TRBV6-1 and TRBJ2-2, with TRBD1 identical over 8 bases. CDR1 is MNHNS, CDR2 SASEGT, per germline. V trimming: 5 bases; J trimming: 5 bases; junction bases outside the gene matches: 10. This CDR3 region has 16 residues.

This clonotype was picked up a small number of times. The chain recombines TRBV7-3 with TRBJ2-2, with 7 bases matching TRBD1. V was clipped by 4 bases and J by 11 bases; unmatched bases: 7. The CDR3 extends over 13 amino acids. Germline CDR1 reads SGHTA; CDR2 reads FQGTGA. CDR3 amino acids: CASSYRDSRELFF. The CDR3 bases are TGTGCCAGCAGCTACCGGGACAGCCGAGAGCTGTTTTTT.

The CDR3 spells CASSVGVSLVSDEQYF. CDR3 coding DNA: TGTGCCAGCAGCGTAGGAGTTAGCTTGGTTTCCGACGAGCAGTACTTC. The V and J genes are TRBV9 and TRBJ2-7, with unresolved D. The CDR3 extends over 16 amino acids. Germline V gene sequence: CDR1 SGDLS, CDR2 YYNGEE. V lost 0 bases, J lost 5 bases, and 18 bases lay in between.

The table lists this clonotype with many counts. The rearrangement joins TRBV12-3 or TRBV12-4 to TRBJ2-4; D unresolved. Trimming pared 6 bases from V and 6 bases from J, leaving 9 bases between. This CDR3 spans 12 amino acids. CDR3 sequence reads: CASSRALNIQYF. In DNA form, the CDR3 reads TGTGCCAGCAGCCGGGCCTTAAACATTCAGTACTTC.

This clonotype showed up many times. The rearrangement links TRBV9 to TRBJ2-2; 9 nucleotides line up with TRBD1. Trimming removed 3 bases from V and 7 bases from J; junction bases left unmatched: 7. CDR3 size: 15 residues. The germline V gene encodes CDR1 SGDLS and CDR2 YYNGEE. The CDR3 DNA reads as TGTGCCAGCAGCGGCGCGGACAGGGGTCTCGGGGAGCTGTTTTTT. It specifies CASSGADRGLGELFF.

In its sample, this clonotype was seen a few times. This chain joins TRBV7-8 and TRBJ1-1, with D possibly being TRBD1 (5 bases). This CDR3 spans 17 amino acids. Germline V gene data show CDR1 as SGHVS and CDR2 as FQNEAQ. V lost 1 base to trimming and J lost 0 bases, with 15 bases between them. CDR3 protein: CASSLGDPRAMNTEAFF. In nucleotides, the CDR3 is TGTGCCAGCAGCTTAGGGGACCCCCGCGCCATGAACACTGAAGCTTTCTTT. Filled out from reference TRBV7-8 and TRBJ1-1, the complete variable domain reads GAGVSQSPRYKVAKRGQDVALRCDPISGHVSLFWYQQALGQGPEFLTYFQNEAQLDKSGLPSDRFFAERPEGSVSTLKIQRTQQEDSAVYLCASSLGDPRAMNTEAFFGQGTRLTVV.

This clonotype was counted ten times or more. The chain joins TRBV25-1 to TRBJ1-1, with TRBD1 matching over 8 bases. The CDR3 spans 15 residues. In germline, CDR1 is MGHDK, CDR2 SYGVNS. With 5 bases clipped from V and 1 base from J, the junction kept 6 bases outside the gene matches. The CDR3 nucleotides are TGTGCCAGCAGTCTTATGGACAGGGCGAACACTGAAGCTTTCTTT. Protein: CASSLMDRANTEAFF.

V usage is TRBV21-1 and J usage is TRBJ1-3; TRBD1 is the table's D call and was not checked against the DNA. TRBV21-1 is a documented pseudogene. The CDR3 length is 17 residues. CDR3 region: CASSLRQGAISGNTIYF. The CDR3 coding sequence is TGTGCCAGCAGCCTTCGACAGGGGGCTATTTCTGGAAACACCATATATTTT.

The table lists this clonotype with a few counts. J is TRBJ1-4 and V is TRBV11-2, with D perhaps TRBD1 (5 bases). CDR3 length equals 16 residues. The germline V and J ends were trimmed by 2 bases and 5 bases, with 15 bases remaining between them. Germline loops: CDR1 SGHAT, CDR2 FQNNGV. The CDR3 sequence is CASSLMIGGLNEKLFF. In DNA, the CDR3 is TGTGCCAGCAGCTTAATGATTGGGGGTTTGAATGAAAAACTGTTTTTT.

V and J are TRBV2 and TRBJ2-3; D possibly uses TRBD1 or TRBD2 (5 bases each). The CDR3 extends over 15 amino acids. CDR1 is SNHLY and CDR2 is FYNNEI in the germline V gene. Trimming took 4 bases from V and 5 from J, leaving 16 bases between them. In DNA, the CDR3 is TGTGCCAGCAGTGTCGGGGCAGGGAAGGGAGATACGCAGTATTTT. It specifies CASSVGAGKGDTQYF.

This chain joins TRBV4-2 and TRBJ1-4; D remains unclear. The germline gives CDR1 LGHNA, CDR2 YNFKEQ. Trimming took off 1 base at V and 2 bases at J, with 8 bases between the two ends. The CDR3 has 15 residues. CDR3 in amino acids: CASSQATTTNEKLFF. The CDR3 nucleotides are TGTGCCAGCAGCCAAGCTACAACGACTAATGAAAAACTGTTTTTT.

The sample holds a few counts of this clonotype. The chain couples TRBV6-1 to TRBJ2-2; no clear D gene. The CDR3 length is 12 residues. The germline V and J ends were trimmed by 11 bases and 0 bases, with 7 bases remaining between them. Germline CDR1 MNHNS, CDR2 SASEGT. The CDR3 coding sequence is TGTGCCGGGAACGCGAACACCGGGGAGCTGTTTTTT. Amino acids: CAGNANTGELFF.

The J gene is TRBJ2-1, the V gene TRBV7-9; TRBD2 agrees at 8 bases. Germline CDR1 SEHNR, CDR2 FQNEAQ (reference sequence). The CDR3 contains 15 residues. J was trimmed by 2 bases and V by 7 bases; bases with no gene match: 7. The CDR3 reads CASNGAGETYNEQFF. In nucleotides, the CDR3 is TGTGCCAGCAACGGAGCGGGAGAAACCTACAATGAGCAGTTCTTC. Full variable domain (remainder filled in from reference TRBV7-9 and TRBJ2-1): DTGVSQNPRHKITKRGQNVTFRCDPISEHNRLYWYRQTLGQGPEFLTYFQNEAQLEKSRLLSDRFSAERPKGSFSTLEIQRTEQGDSAMYLCASNGAGETYNEQFFGPGTRLTVL.

This clonotype was seen a few times. V is TRBV11-2 and J is TRBJ2-7, with 9 bases fitting TRBD1. The germline gives CDR1 SGHAT, CDR2 FQNNGV. J lost 0 bases, V lost 10 bases, and 4 bases had no gene match. There are 13 residues in the CDR3. In DNA form, the CDR3 reads TGTGCCACCAAGGGACAGGGCTCCTACGAGCAGTACTTC. Its protein product is CATKGQGSYEQYF. Looking up the rest from reference TRBV11-2 and TRBJ2-7 gives the full variable domain: EAGVAQSPRYKIIEKRQSVAFWCNPISGHATLYWYQQILGQGPKLLIQFQNNGVVDDSQLPKDRFSAERLKGVDSTLKIQPAKLEDSAVYLCATKGQGSYEQYFGPGTRLTVT.

This clonotype has just a few counts. The chain combines TRBV3-1 with TRBJ1-1, with 9 positions matching TRBD1. V was pared by 2 bases and J by 12 bases, with 10 bases of the junction left unmatched. This CDR3 has 14 residues. Germline V gene lookup returns CDR1 LGHDT and CDR2 YNNKEL (reference sequence). Here the CDR3 reads CASSQQTRDRVPFF. The CDR3 region has the DNA TGTGCCAGCAGCCAACAGACCCGGGACAGGGTGCCTTTCTTT.

The chain links TRBV4-2 to TRBJ2-3, with 7 bases identical to TRBD2. The CDR3 has 17 amino acids. J was trimmed by 1 base and V by 0 bases; bases with no gene match: 7. Germline lookup yields CDR1 LGHNA and CDR2 YNFKEQ. The CDR3 loop is CASSQDPSGGGTDTQYF. The CDR3 DNA follows: TGTGCCAGCAGCCAAGATCCTAGCGGTGGGGGCACAGATACGCAGTATTTT.

This clonotype was picked up a small number of times. The rearrangement joins TRBV11-2 to TRBJ2-1; the match to TRBD2 covers 7 bases. The V gene end was trimmed by 5 bases and the J gene end by 0 bases; junction bases not matched to a gene: 10. CDR1 SGHAT and CDR2 FQNNGV come from the germline V gene. The CDR3 consists of 17 residues. Here the CDR3 reads CASSALSGVSSYNEQFF. The CDR3 coding sequence is TGTGCCAGCAGCGCACTAAGCGGGGTCAGCTCCTACAATGAGCAGTTCTTC.

Only a few counts were recorded for this clonotype. This chain uses TRBV7-9 with TRBJ2-2; D tentatively reads TRBD1 or TRBD2 (6 bases each). This CDR3 comprises 15 residues. Germline CDR1 and CDR2: SEHNR and FQNEAQ (reference sequence). Trimming removed 2 bases from V and 4 bases from J, with 11 bases in between. The CDR3 here is CASSLPGGSTGELFF. In DNA, the CDR3 is TGTGCCAGCAGCTTACCCGGGGGCAGCACCGGGGAGCTGTTTTTT.

This rearrangement joins TRBV29-1 to TRBJ1-2, with a tentative D call TRBD1 (6 bases). This CDR3 contains 15 residues. CDR1 is SQVTM and CDR2 is ANQGSEA in the germline V gene. Trimming cost V 3 bases and J 0 bases, with 14 bases left between them. The CDR3 DNA is TGCAGCGTTGAGGACAGAGAAAGTCCTAACTATGGCTACACCTTC. This encodes CSVEDRESPNYGYTF. Full variable domain (remainder filled in from reference TRBV29-1 and TRBJ1-2): SAVISQKPSRDICQRGTSLTIQCQVDSQVTMMFWYRQQPGQSLTLIATANQGSEATYESGFVIDKFPISRPNLTFSTLTVSNMSPEDSSIYLCSVEDRESPNYGYTFGSGTRLTVV.

J is TRBJ1-2 and V is TRBV2; D is undetermined. V lost 7 bases to trimming and J lost 8 bases, with 11 bases between them. The germline V gene encodes CDR1 SNHLY and CDR2 FYNNEI. The length of the CDR3 is 11 residues. The CDR3 sequence is CASTQREGYTF. The CDR3 region has the DNA TGTGCCAGCACCCAACGGGAAGGCTACACCTTC.

The V call is TRBV7-2, the J call TRBJ2-2, with D possibly matching TRBD1 (5 bases). From germline, CDR1 is SGHTA and CDR2 FQGNSA. V lost 5 bases, J lost 7 bases, and 17 bases lay in between. The CDR3 has 15 amino acids. In nucleotides, the CDR3 is TGTGCCAGCAGCCCCGCGGACATTTCCCACGGGGAGCTGTTTTTT. Protein sequence: CASSPADISHGELFF.

This sequence joins TRBV19 and TRBJ2-1; 7 nucleotides match TRBD1. Germline loops: CDR1 LNHDA, CDR2 SQIVND (reference sequence). There are 13 residues in the CDR3. The V and J ends lost 7 bases and 4 bases, in that order; junction bases with no gene match: 4. The CDR3: CASNPQGYNEQFF. The CDR3 nucleotides read TGTGCCAGTAACCCACAGGGGTACAATGAGCAGTTCTTC. Complete variable domain (other parts from reference TRBV19 and TRBJ2-1): DGGITQSPKYLFRKEGQNVTLSCEQNLNHDAMYWYRQDPGQGLRLIYYSQIVNDFQKGDIAEGYSVSREKKESFPLTVTSAQKNPTAFYLCASNPQGYNEQFFGPGTRLTVL.